A selection of T cell receptor beta chains follows, all from one sample in a study of blood T cell repertoires in COVID-19. Data came from immunoSEQ multiplex PCR; TCRdb stores just in-frame clones and leaves some out. The sample holds 250,000 to 350,000 clones, 70% to 90% seen once. The material sequenced was peripheral blood. These receptor sequences come from an older woman with COVID-19, enrolled during active disease. CDR3s include the opening cysteine and the closing phenylalanine or tryptophan. The D gene is left open where the match is weak. Size is stated for part of the rows, as once, few or many counts, or as a class when the clone is expanded.

V: TRBV10-3
size: NA
J: TRBJ2-7
D: TRBD1
DNA: TGTGCCTCGGGACAGGACTCCTACGAGCAGTACTTC
CDR3: CASGQDSYEQYF

V: TRBV6-5
size: NA
J: TRBJ2-7
D: NA
DNA: TGTGCCAGCACGAGGACAGCTAGCTCCTACGAGCAGTACTTC
CDR3: CASTRTASSYEQYF

V: TRBV5-1
size: NA
J: TRBJ2-5
D: NA
DNA: TGCGCCAGTCAAGGGACGCCGGGGGTTCAAGAGACCCAGTACTTC
CDR3: CASQGTPGVQETQYF

V: TRBV3-1/TRBV3-2
size: NA
J: TRBJ1-5
D: NA
DNA: TGTGCCAGCAGCCAAGAAGGGGGGGCCCGGCAGCCCCAGCATTTT
CDR3: CASSQEGGARQPQHF

V: TRBV4-1
size: NA
J: TRBJ2-7
D: TRBD2
DNA: TGCGCCAGCAGCCCCCCCCCGGGGGGGTACGAGCAGTACTTC
CDR3: CASSPPPGGYEQYF

V: TRBV5-1
size: once
J: TRBJ2-3
D: NA
DNA: TGCGCCAGCAGCTTGGACAGGGTCACAGATACGCAGTATTTT
CDR3: CASSLDRVTDTQYF

V: TRBV11-2
size: NA
J: TRBJ2-7
D: TRBD1
DNA: TGTGCCAGCAGCTTAGAAACGGACAGGATCTCCTACGAGCAGTACTTC
CDR3: CASSLETDRISYEQYF

V: TRBV3-1/TRBV3-2
size: NA
J: TRBJ2-3
D: TRBD2
DNA: TGTGCCAGCAGCCAAGAAGGGAGGCGGACTAGCGGGGGCTCACTGTGCACAGATACGCAGTATTTT
CDR3: CASSQEGRRTSGGSLCTDTQYF

V: TRBV7-6
size: NA
J: TRBJ1-2
D: NA
DNA: TGTGCCAGCAGCTTAGCCCTCCCAGGGAACTATGGCTACACCTTC
CDR3: CASSLALPGNYGYTF

V: TRBV24-1
size: NA
J: TRBJ1-1
D: NA
DNA: TGTGCCACCAGTGATTCAGGGTTGCCTGAAGCTTTCTTT
CDR3: CATSDSGLPEAFF

V: TRBV6-5
size: NA
J: TRBJ2-2
D: NA
DNA: TGTGCCAGCAGTTACGCAACAGATACGAACACCGGGGAGCTGTTTTTT
CDR3: CASSYATDTNTGELFF

V: TRBV9
size: NA
J: TRBJ1-3
D: NA
DNA: TGTGCCAGCAGCCCCGGGAACACCATATATTTT
CDR3: CASSPGNTIYF